This T cell receptor beta chain was identified during a study of blood T cells in healthy people across ages. Primed by a sample-barcoded 5' primer and a J-beta primer mix, a second PCR proceeded for 7 to 11 cycles. TCRdb redid the calling of the 5' RACE reads with MiXCR, one entry per CDR3 protein. Here the sample spans roughly 1,100,000 distinct CDR3 sequences, about 23% being singletons. Germline V gene lookup returns CDR1 SEHNR and CDR2 FQNEAQ (reference sequence). Trimming cost V 1 base and J 3 bases, with 12 bases left between them. CDR3 size: 15 residues. This clonotype has a single count. Separately, the same data were catalogued under a study of T cells of mothers and their children.

Specimen: blood. The chain links TRBV7-9 to TRBJ2-5; the D gene is possibly TRBD2 (6 bases). This clonotype was obtained from a girl aged 2 to 9 in good health. The CDR3 protein is CASSLGLGEEETQYF. CDR3 sequence (DNA): TGTGCCAGCAGCTTAGGACTAGGGGAAGAAGAGACCCAGTACTTC.